The T cell receptor beta chain described here comes from a study of T cells after yellow fever vaccination. Points from the study as a whole: FACS-sorted repertoires could harbor abundant contaminating bulk-population clonotypes.

In germline, CDR1 is SGHNT, CDR2 YYREEE (reference sequence). The CDR3 is 14 residues long. The ends were cut back, 0 bases at V and 0 bases at J, with 6 bases in the middle. This clonotype was observed a few times. As yet, its antigen is unknown. One entry per CDR3 protein, called by TCRdb with MiXCR from the 5' RACE reads. The sample lists some 670,000 distinct CDR3 sequences, around an eighth occurring once. The receptor was isolated from a man aged 25 to 40 who received the YFV17D yellow fever vaccine. V and J are TRBV5-4 and TRBJ1-1, with D hard to call. This specimen consisted of PBMCs, obtained on the day of the yellow fever booster vaccination. CDR3 DNA sequence: TGTGCCAGCAGCTTGGGTCCTGTGAACACTGAAGCTTTCTTT. Translated: CASSLGPVNTEAFF. The entire variable domain, with the rest obtained from reference TRBV5-4 and TRBJ1-1, is as follows: ETGVTQSPTHLIKTRGQQVTLRCSSQSGHNTVSWYQQALGQGPQFIFQYYREEENGRGNFPPRFSGLQFPNYSSELNVNALELDDSALYLCASSLGPVNTEAFFGQGTRLTVV.